These T cell receptor beta chains were read from a single sample in a study of CD8 T cells in Susac syndrome. Each CDR3 protein gets one entry after TCRdb re-called the immunoSEQ multiplex PCR reads with MiXCR. The sample includes about 400,000 distinct CDR3 sequences, approximately 85% seen only once; the top ten take about 0.12%. Sequenced sample: CD8+ T cells from PBMCs. These receptors all come from a human donor with multiple sclerosis. CDR3s include the opening cysteine and the closing phenylalanine or tryptophan. Each record gives: V gene, J gene, D gene, clone size, CDR3 protein, CDR3 DNA. D genes are given only for firm matches. Not all rows give a size; the values are once, few, many and, for expanded clones, a class.

>TRBV7-9|TRBJ2-7|-|-
CASSLVSASGEQYF
TGTGCCAGCAGCTTAGTATCTGCGTCGGGCGAGCAGTACTTC
>TRBV2|TRBJ1-5|TRBD1|-
CASTLGRTGNNQPQHF
TGTGCCAGCACCCTTGGCAGGACAGGGAACAATCAGCCCCAGCATTTT
>TRBV7-9|TRBJ2-3|-|-
CASSPISGLETDTQYF
TGTGCCAGCAGCCCCATTTCAGGGCTAGAGACAGATACGCAGTATTTT
>TRBV6-1|TRBJ2-5|TRBD2|-
CASSEEAGGPETQYF
TGTGCCAGCAGTGAAGAAGCGGGGGGGCCGGAGACCCAGTACTTC
>TRBV7-9|TRBJ2-7|-|-
CASSLTQGNYEQYF
TGTGCCAGCAGCTTGACACAGGGAAACTACGAGCAGTACTTC
>TRBV15|TRBJ2-3|-|-
CATSGRTSTDTQYF
TGTGCCACCTCGGGAAGGACTAGCACAGATACGCAGTATTTT
>TRBV7-9|TRBJ2-1|-|-
CASSSEMGELYNEQFF
TGTGCCAGCAGCTCTGAGATGGGGGAGTTATACAATGAGCAGTTCTTC
>TRBV30|TRBJ1-6|TRBD1|-
CACQGQNNSPLHF
TGTGCCTGCCAGGGACAGAACAATTCACCCCTCCACTTT
>TRBV18|TRBJ1-2|-|-
CASSPPGHKNYGYTF
TGTGCCAGCTCACCACCGGGACACAAAAACTATGGCTACACCTTC
>TRBV27|TRBJ2-1|-|-
CASSLMNEQFF
TGTGCCAGCAGTTTAATGAATGAGCAGTTCTTC
>TRBV5-4|TRBJ2-1|TRBD1|-
CASITDRGNEQFF
TGTGCCAGCATCACGGACAGGGGGAATGAGCAGTTCTTC
>TRBV24-1|TRBJ2-3|-|-
CATSDYNTLGTDTQYF
TGTGCCACCAGTGATTATAACACCTTGGGCACAGATACGCAGTATTTT
>TRBV18|TRBJ1-1|-|few
CASSPDSEAFF
TGTGCCAGCTCACCGGACAGCGAAGCTTTCTTT
>TRBV4-2|TRBJ2-5|-|few
CASSMDVTETQYF
TGTGCCAGCAGCATGGACGTCACGGAGACCCAGTACTTC
>TRBV27|TRBJ2-7|TRBD2|-
CASSLLFGGAYEQYF
TGTGCCAGCAGTTTATTATTCGGGGGGGCCTACGAGCAGTACTTC
>TRBV6-8|TRBJ2-2|-|-
CASKVGMNTGELFF
TGTGCCAGCAAGGTGGGGATGAACACCGGGGAGCTGTTTTTT
>TRBV27|TRBJ2-2|-|-
CASSLPVPGELFF
TGTGCCAGCAGTTTACCCGTACCCGGGGAGCTGTTTTTT
>TRBV6-1|TRBJ2-1|-|-
CASTPLTNEQFF
TGTGCCAGCACCCCCTTGACTAATGAGCAGTTCTTC
>TRBV6-2/TRBV6-3|TRBJ2-2|TRBD2|-
CATEGLAGSGELFF
TGTGCCACCGAAGGACTAGCGGGGTCCGGGGAGCTGTTTTTT
>TRBV6-1|TRBJ1-4|TRBD1|-
CARKEDRGDFRNEKLFF
TGTGCCCGGAAGGAGGACAGGGGAGATTTTCGAAATGAAAAACTGTTTTTT
>TRBV27|TRBJ2-7|-|many
CASSLGGTYEQYF
TGTGCCAGCAGCTTAGGGGGGACCTACGAGCAGTACTTC
>TRBV19|TRBJ2-3|-|once
CASSIARTDTQYF
TGTGCCAGTAGTATAGCCCGCACAGATACGCAGTATTTT
>TRBV5-1|TRBJ1-1|-|-
CASSPSGAGAFF
TGCGCCAGCAGCCCTTCAGGGGCCGGAGCTTTCTTT
>TRBV29-1|TRBJ1-4|-|-
CSVFNEKLFF
TGCAGCGTCTTTAATGAAAAACTGTTTTTT
>TRBV2|TRBJ2-1|-|-
CASSEGVPYNEQFF
TGTGCCAGCAGTGAAGGGGTCCCCTACAATGAGCAGTTCTTC
>TRBV12-3/TRBV12-4|TRBJ2-2|-|-
CASSLGASVPAVLDREETGELFF
-
>TRBV4-1|TRBJ2-1|-|-
CASSPGTPISSYNEQFF
TGCGCCAGCAGCCCAGGGACTCCCATTAGCTCCTACAATGAGCAGTTCTTC
>TRBV6-5|TRBJ1-1|-|once
CASSYSATGNTEAFF
TGTGCCAGCAGTTACTCGGCCACAGGGAACACTGAAGCTTTCTTT
>TRBV27|TRBJ2-3|-|-
CASSFSGAGDGTQYF
TGTGCCAGCAGTTTTTCGGGGGCCGGGGATGGGACGCAGTATTTT
>TRBV7-6|TRBJ1-2|-|-
CASSLMAGEDYGYTF
TGTGCCAGCAGCTTAATGGCAGGGGAGGACTATGGCTACACCTTC
>TRBV6-6|TRBJ1-5|-|few
CASSYSGSNQPQHF
TGTGCCAGCAGTTACTCAGGGAGCAATCAGCCCCAGCATTTT
>TRBV6-1|TRBJ1-5|TRBD1|once
CASSRQGLTQPQHF
TGTGCCAGCAGTAGACAGGGTCTCACTCAGCCCCAGCATTTT
>TRBV27|TRBJ2-7|TRBD1|-
CASSELGDRGLYEQYF
TGTGCCAGCAGCGAACTGGGGGACAGGGGGCTTTACGAGCAGTACTTC
>TRBV20-1|TRBJ2-7|-|-
CSAMGGATYEQYF
TGCAGTGCTATGGGCGGAGCAACCTACGAGCAGTACTTC
>TRBV28|TRBJ2-2|-|-
CASSLLGGSNTGELFF
TGTGCCAGCAGTTTGTTAGGCGGTTCGAACACCGGGGAGCTGTTTTTT
>TRBV28|TRBJ1-2|-|-
CASRYTGLIYGYTF
TGTGCCAGCAGGTACACGGGACTAATCTATGGCTACACCTTC
>TRBV11-2|TRBJ2-6|-|-
CASSLDFWGGGANVLTF
TGTGCCAGCAGCTTAGATTTTTGGGGTGGAGGGGCCAACGTCCTGACTTTC
>TRBV9|TRBJ2-1|-|-
CASSPGGLTSTYNEQFF
TGTGCCAGCAGCCCGGGTGGACTCACATCGACCTACAATGAGCAGTTCTTC
>TRBV27|TRBJ1-1|-|-
CASSSKRNTEAFF
TGTGCCAGCAGTTCCAAGCGGAACACTGAAGCTTTCTTT
>TRBV4-1|TRBJ2-7|-|few
CASSQVATSSYEQYF
TGCGCCAGCAGCCAAGTGGCGACGAGCTCCTACGAGCAGTACTTC
>TRBV6-5|TRBJ2-7|-|-
CASSYSTGDIEQYF
TGTGCCAGCAGTTATTCTACGGGGGATATCGAGCAGTACTTC
>TRBV29-1|TRBJ2-2|-|-
CSVRGQNTGELFF
TGCAGCGTTCGTGGGCAGAACACCGGGGAGCTGTTTTTT
>TRBV6-4|TRBJ1-5|-|-
CASSAGVLSNQPQHF
TGTGCCAGCAGTGCAGGGGTTCTTAGCAATCAGCCCCAGCATTTT
>TRBV29-1|TRBJ1-5|-|-
CSVDGGSGQPQHF
TGCAGCGTTGATGGGGGAAGCGGTCAGCCCCAGCATTTT
>TRBV12-3/TRBV12-4|TRBJ2-7|TRBD1|few
CASSGQGPYEQYF
TGTGCCAGCAGTGGACAGGGCCCCTACGAGCAGTACTTC